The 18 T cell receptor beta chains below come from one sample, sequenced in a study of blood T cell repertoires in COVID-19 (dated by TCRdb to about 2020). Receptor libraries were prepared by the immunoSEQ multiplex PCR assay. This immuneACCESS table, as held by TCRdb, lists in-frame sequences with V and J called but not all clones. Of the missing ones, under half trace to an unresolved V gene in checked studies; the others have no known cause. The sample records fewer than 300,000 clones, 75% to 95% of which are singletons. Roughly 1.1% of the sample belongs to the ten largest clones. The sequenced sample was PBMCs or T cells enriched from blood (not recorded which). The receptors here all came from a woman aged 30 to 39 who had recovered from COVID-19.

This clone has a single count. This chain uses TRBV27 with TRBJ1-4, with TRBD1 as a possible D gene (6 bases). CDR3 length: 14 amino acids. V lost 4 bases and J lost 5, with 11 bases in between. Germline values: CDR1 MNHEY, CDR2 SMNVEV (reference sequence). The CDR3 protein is CASSSGQKNEKLFF. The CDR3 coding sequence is TGTGCCAGCAGTTCCGGACAGAAAAATGAAAAACTGTTTTTT.

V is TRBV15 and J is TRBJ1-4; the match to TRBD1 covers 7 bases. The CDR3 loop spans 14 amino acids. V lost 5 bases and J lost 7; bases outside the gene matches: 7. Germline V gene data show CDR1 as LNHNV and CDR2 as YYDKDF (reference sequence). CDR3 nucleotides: TGTGCCACCAGCCACAGGGGAGGAGGTGAAAAACTGTTTTTT. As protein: CATSHRGGGEKLFF.

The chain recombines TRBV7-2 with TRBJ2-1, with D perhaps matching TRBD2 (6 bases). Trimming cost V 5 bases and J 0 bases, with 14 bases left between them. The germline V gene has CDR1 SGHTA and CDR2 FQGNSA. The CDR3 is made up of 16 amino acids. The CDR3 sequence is CASSMLAVSSYNEQFF. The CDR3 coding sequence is TGTGCCAGCAGCATGTTAGCGGTCAGCTCCTACAATGAGCAGTTCTTC.

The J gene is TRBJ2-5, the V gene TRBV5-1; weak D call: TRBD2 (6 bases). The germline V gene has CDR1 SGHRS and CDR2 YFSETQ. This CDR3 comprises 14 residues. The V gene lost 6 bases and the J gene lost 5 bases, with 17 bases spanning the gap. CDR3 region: CASMRDLPSETQYF. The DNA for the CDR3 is TGCGCCAGCATGCGGGACTTACCCTCCGAGACCCAGTACTTC.

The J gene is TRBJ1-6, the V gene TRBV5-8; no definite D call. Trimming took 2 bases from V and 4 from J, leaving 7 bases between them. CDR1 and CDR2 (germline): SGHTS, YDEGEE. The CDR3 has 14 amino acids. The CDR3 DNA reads TGTGCCAGCAGCTTAAGAGGGTATAATTCACCCCTCCACTTT. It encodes CASSLRGYNSPLHF.

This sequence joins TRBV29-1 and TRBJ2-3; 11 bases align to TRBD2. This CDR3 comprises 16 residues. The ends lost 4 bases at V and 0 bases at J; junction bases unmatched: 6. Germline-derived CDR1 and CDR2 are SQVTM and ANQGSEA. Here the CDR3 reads CSVGQTSGVSTDTQYF. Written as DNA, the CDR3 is TGCAGCGTTGGGCAGACTAGCGGGGTTAGCACAGATACGCAGTATTTT.

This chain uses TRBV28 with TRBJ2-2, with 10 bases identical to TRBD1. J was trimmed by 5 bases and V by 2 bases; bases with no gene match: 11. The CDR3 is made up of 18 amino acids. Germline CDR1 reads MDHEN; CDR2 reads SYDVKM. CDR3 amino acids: CASSLGRWGTGVTGELFF. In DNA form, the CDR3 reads TGTGCCAGCAGTTTAGGGCGTTGGGGGACAGGGGTTACCGGGGAGCTGTTTTTT. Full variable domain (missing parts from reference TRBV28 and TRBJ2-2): DVKVTQSSRYLVKRTGEKVFLECVQDMDHENMFWYRQDPGLGLRLIYFSYDVKMKEKGDIPEGYSVSREKKERFSLILESASTNQTSMYLCASSLGRWGTGVTGELFFGEGSRLTVL.

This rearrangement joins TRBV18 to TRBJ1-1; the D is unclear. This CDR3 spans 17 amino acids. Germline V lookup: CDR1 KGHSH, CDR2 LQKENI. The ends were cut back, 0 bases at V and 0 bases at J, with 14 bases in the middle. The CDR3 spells CASSPPRIPQVNTEAFF. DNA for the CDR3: TGTGCCAGCTCACCACCCAGAATACCTCAGGTGAACACTGAAGCTTTCTTT.

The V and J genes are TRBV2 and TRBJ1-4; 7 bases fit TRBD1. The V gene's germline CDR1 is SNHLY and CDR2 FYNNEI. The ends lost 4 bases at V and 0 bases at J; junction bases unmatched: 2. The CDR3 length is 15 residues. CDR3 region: CASSGTGPTNEKLFF. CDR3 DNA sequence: TGTGCCAGCAGTGGGACAGGACCAACTAATGAAAAACTGTTTTTT.

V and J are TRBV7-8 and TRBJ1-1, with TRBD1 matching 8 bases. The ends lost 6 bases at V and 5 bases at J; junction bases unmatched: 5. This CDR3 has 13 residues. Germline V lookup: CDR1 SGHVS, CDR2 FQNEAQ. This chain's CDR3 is CASSLDRATEAFF. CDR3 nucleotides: TGTGCCAGCAGTTTGGACAGGGCGACTGAAGCTTTCTTT.

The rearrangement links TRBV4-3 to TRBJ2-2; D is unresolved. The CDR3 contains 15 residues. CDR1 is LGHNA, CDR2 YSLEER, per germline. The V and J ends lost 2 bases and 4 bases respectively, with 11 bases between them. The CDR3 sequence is CASSQFRYSTGELFF. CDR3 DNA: TGCGCCAGCAGCCAATTTCGGTACAGCACCGGGGAGCTGTTTTTT.

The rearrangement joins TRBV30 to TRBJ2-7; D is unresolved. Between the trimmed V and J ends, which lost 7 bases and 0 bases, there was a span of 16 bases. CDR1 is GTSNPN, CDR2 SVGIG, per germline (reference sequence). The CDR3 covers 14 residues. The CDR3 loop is CASPEPLVSYEQYF. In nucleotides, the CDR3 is TGTGCCTCCCCGGAGCCGTTAGTCTCCTACGAGCAGTACTTC.

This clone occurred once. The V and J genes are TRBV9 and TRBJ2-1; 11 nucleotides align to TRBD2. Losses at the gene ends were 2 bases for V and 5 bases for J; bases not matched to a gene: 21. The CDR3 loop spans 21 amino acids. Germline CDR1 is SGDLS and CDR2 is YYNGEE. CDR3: CASSVPLSGRASVGENNEQFF. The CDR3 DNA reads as TGTGCCAGCAGCGTCCCCCTTAGCGGGAGGGCCAGTGTTGGTGAGAACAATGAGCAGTTCTTC. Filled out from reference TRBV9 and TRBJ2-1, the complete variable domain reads DSGVTQTPKHLITATGQRVTLRCSPRSGDLSVYWYQQSLDQGLQFLIQYYNGEERAKGNILERFSAQQFPDLHSELNLSSLELGDSALYFCASSVPLSGRASVGENNEQFFGPGTRLTVL.

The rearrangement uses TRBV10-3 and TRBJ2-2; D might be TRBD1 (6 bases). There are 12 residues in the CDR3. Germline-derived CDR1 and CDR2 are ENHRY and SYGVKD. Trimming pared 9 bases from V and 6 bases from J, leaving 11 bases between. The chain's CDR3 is CAIRRTAGELFF. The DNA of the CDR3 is TGTGCCATAAGGAGGACAGCCGGGGAGCTGTTTTTT.

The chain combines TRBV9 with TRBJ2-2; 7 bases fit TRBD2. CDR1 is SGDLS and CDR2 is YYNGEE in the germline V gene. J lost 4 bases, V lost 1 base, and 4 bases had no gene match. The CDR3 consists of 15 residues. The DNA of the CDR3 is TGTGCCAGCAGCGTATCCAGGGAGGGCACCGGGGAGCTGTTTTTT. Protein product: CASSVSREGTGELFF. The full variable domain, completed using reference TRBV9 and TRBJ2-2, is DSGVTQTPKHLITATGQRVTLRCSPRSGDLSVYWYQQSLDQGLQFLIQYYNGEERAKGNILERFSAQQFPDLHSELNLSSLELGDSALYFCASSVSREGTGELFFGEGSRLTVL.

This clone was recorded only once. The CDR3 DNA follows: TGTGCCAGCAGCTCCATTCTAGGTGAAAAACTGTTTTTT. It translates to CASSSILGEKLFF. J is TRBJ1-4 and V is TRBV9; no clear D. Germline lookup yields CDR1 SGDLS and CDR2 YYNGEE. V lost 4 bases and J 7 bases, leaving 11 bases between the germline ends. The CDR3 is made up of 13 amino acids.

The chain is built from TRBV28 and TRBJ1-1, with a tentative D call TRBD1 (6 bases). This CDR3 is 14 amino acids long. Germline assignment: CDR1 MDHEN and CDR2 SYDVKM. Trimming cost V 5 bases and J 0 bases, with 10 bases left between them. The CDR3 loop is CASSLRGVNTEAFF. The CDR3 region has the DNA TGTGCCAGCAGTCTCAGGGGCGTGAACACTGAAGCTTTCTTT.

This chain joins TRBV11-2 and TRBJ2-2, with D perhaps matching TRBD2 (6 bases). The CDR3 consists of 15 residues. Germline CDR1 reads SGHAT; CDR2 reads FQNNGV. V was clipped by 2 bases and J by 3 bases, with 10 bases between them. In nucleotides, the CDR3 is TGTGCCAGCAGCTTAAACGGGAGACACACCGGGGAGCTGTTTTTT. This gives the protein CASSLNGRHTGELFF. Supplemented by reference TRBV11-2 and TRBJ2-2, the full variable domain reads EAGVAQSPRYKIIEKRQSVAFWCNPISGHATLYWYQQILGQGPKLLIQFQNNGVVDDSQLPKDRFSAERLKGVDSTLKIQPAKLEDSAVYLCASSLNGRHTGELFFGEGSRLTVL.